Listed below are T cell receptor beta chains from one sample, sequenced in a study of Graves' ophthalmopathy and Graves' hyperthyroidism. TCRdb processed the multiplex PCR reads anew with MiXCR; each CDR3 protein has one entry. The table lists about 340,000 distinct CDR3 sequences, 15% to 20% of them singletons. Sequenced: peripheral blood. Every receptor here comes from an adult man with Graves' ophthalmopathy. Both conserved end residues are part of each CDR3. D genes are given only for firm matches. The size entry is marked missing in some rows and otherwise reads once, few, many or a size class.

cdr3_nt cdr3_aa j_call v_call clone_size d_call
TGTGCCAGCAGTGAAGGCCAGGGGATTCAGTACTTC CASSEGQGIQYF TRBJ2-4 TRBV6-1 many NA
TGTGCCAGCAGGCTTTTAGTAATGGGGTGGGACTCACCCCTCCACTTT CASRLLVMGWDSPLHF TRBJ1-6 TRBV27 many NA
TGTGCCAGCTCACCACCAGGAAGGGCAGGGGGTGAAGCTTTCTTT CASSPPGRAGGEAFF TRBJ1-1 TRBV18 many TRBD1
TGCAGCGCCACCGGGACAGGGTATGGCTACACCTTC CSATGTGYGYTF TRBJ1-2 TRBV29-1 NA TRBD1
TGTGCCAGCAGCTTAGTCTCACTAGCGGTTGCCTACGAGCAGTACTTC CASSLVSLAVAYEQYF TRBJ2-7 TRBV7-8 NA TRBD2
TGTGCCAGCAGCGAGGGACAGGGTTTCCGCTACACCTTC CASSEGQGFRYTF TRBJ1-2 TRBV7-8 many TRBD1
TGTGCCAGCAGTTACTCCTCCGGGCAGGGGGGCTACACCTTC CASSYSSGQGGYTF TRBJ1-2 TRBV6-5 many NA
TGCGCCAGCAGCCCGTTACCGGGACAGCAGAACACTGAAGCTTTCTTT CASSPLPGQQNTEAFF TRBJ1-1 TRBV5-1 many TRBD1
TGCAGTGCCATCAAAGTGGCCAATCAGCCCCAGCATTTT CSAIKVANQPQHF TRBJ1-5 TRBV20-1 NA NA
TGTGCCAGCAGCCAGGGGGCGTCTTCACCCCGCCACTTT CASSQGASSPRHF TRBJ1-6 TRBV7-2 NA TRBD1
TGTGCCAGCAGCCAAATCGGGGGGGCCTCGCCAGAGACCCAGTACTTC CASSQIGGASPETQYF TRBJ2-5 TRBV4-2 many TRBD2
TGTGCCAGCAGCCCTTGGACAGGGGTTGGTCAGCCCCAGCATTTT CASSPWTGVGQPQHF TRBJ1-5 TRBV11-2 many TRBD1
TGTGCCAGCAGCCCCGCGGTCCCGAGGCCCCTCCACTTT CASSPAVPRPLHF TRBJ1-6 TRBV5-5 few NA
TGTGCCAGCAGTGAATCTATCCCGGGAACTGAAGCTTTCTTT CASSESIPGTEAFF TRBJ1-1 TRBV2 many NA
TGTGCCAGCAGTTTACAGGGTGGGAGGAGACAGCCCCAGCATTTT CASSLQGGRRQPQHF TRBJ1-5 TRBV12-3/TRBV12-4 many NA
TGCAGCGTTGGACAGGGCGCAGGGACTGAAGCTTTCTTT CSVGQGAGTEAFF TRBJ1-1 TRBV29-1 many TRBD1
TGTGCCAGCAGAACATCGGGACAGGGGGCGACCTACGAGCAGTACTTC CASRTSGQGATYEQYF TRBJ2-7 TRBV6-5 many TRBD1
TGTGCCAGCAGCGACAGGACTAGCGGGAGGTTTGAGCAGTACTTC CASSDRTSGRFEQYF TRBJ2-7 TRBV7-2 NA TRBD2
TGTGCCAGCAGCCACGCTCCGGGACAGGGGGCGAGGAACGAGCAGTACTTC CASSHAPGQGARNEQYF TRBJ2-7 TRBV12-3/TRBV12-4 few TRBD1
TGTGCCAGCACCCTACAGGGACAGGGGCCAAGCTCCTATAATTCACCCCTCCACTTT CASTLQGQGPSSYNSPLHF TRBJ1-6 TRBV27 many TRBD1
TGTGCCACCAGCAGAGGTGGGGAAACCTACGAGCAGTACTTC CATSRGGETYEQYF TRBJ2-7 TRBV15 NA NA
TGTGCCAGCAGCCCCGCCCAGAGGGAACTAGCGGGAGGGCCCCCCGGGGAGCTGTTTTTT CASSPAQRELAGGPPGELFF TRBJ2-2 TRBV4-2 many TRBD2
TGCAGTGCTAGAGATCCGCTTGGACAGACTATTGGCTACACCTTC CSARDPLGQTIGYTF TRBJ1-2 TRBV20-1 many NA
TGTGCCAGCAGCGTATATCCAGAAATGAACACTGAAGCTTCCTTT CASSVYPEMNTEASF TRBJ1-1 TRBV9 many NA
TGTGCCAGCAGTTACTTGGACGGTGTTGGGCAAGAGACCCAGTACTTC CASSYLDGVGQETQYF TRBJ2-5 TRBV6-5 many NA
TGTGCCAGCAGTGACCTAACAGCGAACACCGGGGAGCTGTTTTTT CASSDLTANTGELFF TRBJ2-2 TRBV2 many NA
TGTGCCAGCAGTAACAGGGGGGCAGAGACCCAGTACTTC CASSNRGAETQYF TRBJ2-5 TRBV12-3/TRBV12-4 many TRBD1
TGTGCCACCTTTAGTACAGGGGAATCCTATAATTCACCCCTCCACTTT CATFSTGESYNSPLHF TRBJ1-6 TRBV6-1 many TRBD1
TGTGCCAGCAGTGAAGCTAGGGGACTAGCGCAAGAGACCCAGTACTTC CASSEARGLAQETQYF TRBJ2-5 TRBV2 many TRBD2
TGTGCCAGCAGCCAAGGGGTGGTCTACGAGCAGTACTTC CASSQGVVYEQYF TRBJ2-7 TRBV3-1 few NA
TGCAGCGTGGACAGGGCAGGCTATGGCTACACCTTC CSVDRAGYGYTF TRBJ1-2 TRBV29-1 many TRBD1
TGTGCCAGCAGGCCCAGGGGGACCGGGGAGCTGTTTTTT CASRPRGTGELFF TRBJ2-2 TRBV12-3/TRBV12-4 NA TRBD1
TGTGCCAGCCAGAGTAGGGCAGGGGGCCGTCAAGAGACCCAGTACTTC CASQSRAGGRQETQYF TRBJ2-5 TRBV7-2 NA TRBD1
TGTGCCAGCAGTGAGGATCTGCAAGAGACCCAGTACTTC CASSEDLQETQYF TRBJ2-5 TRBV6-4 many NA
TGCAGTGTTAGAGATGGCTACGAGCAGTCCTTC CSVRDGYEQSF TRBJ2-7 TRBV20-1 NA NA
TGCAGTGCAAGTATAGGGGGGAACACTGAAGCTTTCTTT CSASIGGNTEAFF TRBJ1-1 TRBV20-1 many NA
TGTGTCAGCAGCGATGGGACAGCTGGGGCCAACGTCCTGACTTTC CVSSDGTAGANVLTF TRBJ2-6 TRBV7-2 NA TRBD1
TGTGCCAGCATTGGGACAATAGAGACCCAGTACTTC CASIGTIETQYF TRBJ2-5 TRBV6-2/TRBV6-3 few NA
TGTGCCACCAGTGCCCCGCCCGGGCGGAATCAAGAGACCCAGTACTTC CATSAPPGRNQETQYF TRBJ2-5 TRBV24-1 many NA
TGTGCCAGCAGTCCTGAGGGGGAAAGCCAGCCCCAGCATTTT CASSPEGESQPQHF TRBJ1-5 TRBV2 many NA
TGTGCCAGCAGACTTACAGGGGGCCAAGAGACCCAGTACTTC CASRLTGGQETQYF TRBJ2-5 TRBV6-1 many TRBD1
TGTGCCAGCAGCATCGGGACAGGGGGTTATTACGAGCAGTACTTC CASSIGTGGYYEQYF TRBJ2-7 TRBV11-2 many TRBD1
TGTGCCAGCTCACGTACACCCGGGACTCATGAAGCTTTCTTT CASSRTPGTHEAFF TRBJ1-1 TRBV18 many NA
TGTGCCAGCAGCTTAACCGAGACAAGACTAGAGACCCAGTACTTC CASSLTETRLETQYF TRBJ2-5 TRBV7-8 many NA
TGTGCCAGCAGTTTATGGAAAAGCATGGACACCATATATTTT CASSLWKSMDTIYF TRBJ1-3 TRBV28 NA NA
TGCGCCAGCAGCTTGGGTGGGGGCGCTGGGGACACTGAAGCTTTCTTT CASSLGGGAGDTEAFF TRBJ1-1 TRBV5-1 many NA
TGTGCCAGCAGCTTAAGCCAAAAAGCCTACAATGAGCAGTTCTTC CASSLSQKAYNEQFF TRBJ2-1 TRBV7-6 NA NA
TGTGCCAGCAGCTTAGTAGGGATCCATCAGCCCCAGCATTTT CASSLVGIHQPQHF TRBJ1-5 TRBV7-8 many NA
TGTGCCTTAAGGGGCCCCGAGCAGTACTTC CALRGPEQYF TRBJ2-7 TRBV30 many NA
TGCGCCAGCAGCCCGGGCGTGAGCAATCAGCCCCAGCATTTT CASSPGVSNQPQHF TRBJ1-5 TRBV5-1 many NA
TGTGCCAGCATACAGAGTCGTGTTGGTGGCTACACCTTC CASIQSRVGGYTF TRBJ1-2 TRBV5-5 many NA
TGTGCCAGCAGCCCGGGGGGGGAGAAAGATCAGCCCCAGCATTTT CASSPGGEKDQPQHF TRBJ1-5 TRBV6-5 many NA
TGTGCCAGCAGTCGACCCTCCGGGACAGCACAGGAGACCCAGTACTTC CASSRPSGTAQETQYF TRBJ2-5 TRBV7-8 many TRBD1
TGTGCCAGTAGGGCGAGAGGGGCAGGGTGGGAGAGGGGCAATCAGCCCCAGCATTTT CASRARGAGWERGNQPQHF TRBJ1-5 TRBV19 many NA
TGTGCCAGCAGTTTGAACAGGGATCGGGCTTTCTTT CASSLNRDRAFF TRBJ1-1 TRBV12-3/TRBV12-4 NA NA